Detailed here is one T cell receptor beta chain. The entry originates in a study of blood T cells in healthy people across ages. A J-beta primer mix and a sample-barcoded 5' primer were used in a second PCR of about 6 to 12 cycles. One entry per CDR3 protein, called by TCRdb with MiXCR from the 5' RACE reads. The sample comprises about 640,000 distinct CDR3 sequences, around three fifths of which are singletons, and over 30% rests with the top ten. Germline lookup yields CDR1 LNHNV and CDR2 YYDKDF (reference sequence). V dropped 0 bases and J dropped 7; count of bases not matched to a gene: 8. The CDR3 sequence is 16 residues long.

Material: blood. This TCR was sampled from a man aged 55 to 70 in good health. The rearrangement links TRBV15 to TRBJ2-1; the match to TRBD1 covers 8 bases. The CDR3 region is CATSRDQGRGRNEQFF. The DNA of the CDR3 is TGTGCCACCAGCAGAGATCAGGGCAGGGGGCGGAATGAGCAGTTCTTC.